The clone carrying this T cell receptor (beta chain) was counted a single time. Its specificity is not known. These data belong to a study of CD8 T cells in Susac syndrome. Study overall: Clinically active disease was present in more than five of the sequenced Susac syndrome patients. Eight of these patients were in remission.

Study observations and caveats: The greatest CD8+ clonal expansion in Susac occurred in TEMRA cells and in active patients. The number of Susac-specific public clones found was more than 15 in total CD8+ repertoires and about 5 in CD8+ TEMRA repertoires.

CDR1 is SGDLS and CDR2 is YYNGEE in the germline V gene. CDR3 length: 13 residues. V was cut by 5 bases and J by 1 base, with 9 bases left in between. RNA amounts of about 0.5 to 1 ug underwent reverse transcription with random hexamers. Amplification of TCR beta CDR3 across 54 Vbeta and 13 Jbeta was performed with immunoSEQ multiplex PCR. TCRdb reprocessed the immunoSEQ multiplex PCR reads via MiXCR and lists one record per CDR3 protein. The table has about 140,000 distinct CDR3 sequences, around 93% seen once. The TCR comes from a human donor with Susac syndrome. The chain carries TRBV9 and TRBJ1-2, with unresolved D. Source material: CD8+ T cells from PBMCs. CDR3 sequence reads: CASSEEFNYGYTF. The CDR3 DNA is TGTGCCAGCAGTGAGGAGTTTAACTATGGCTACACCTTC.